Sequencing of this T cell receptor (beta chain) was carried out in a study of T cells in Graves' hyperthyroidism and ophthalmopathy (dated by TCRdb to between 2019 and 2020). Background on the whole study: Peripheral blood was collected at initial diagnosis, before any treatment. TCR V-J signatures able to tell the groups apart were searched for in a discovery cohort of 100 patients, of whom about 40 had Graves' ophthalmopathy and roughly 57 had stable Graves' hyperthyroidism. Prospective prediction of ophthalmopathy was tested in an independent validation cohort of approximately 19 hyperthyroidism patients and some 17 patients who later progressed to ophthalmopathy. For training and testing, the approximately 97 patients in the discovery cohort were randomly divided in a 7:3 ratio. In roughly six Graves' hyperthyroidism patients, the study also compared T-cell repertoires from thyroid tissue with T-cell repertoires from blood. Once sampling was done, hyperthyroidism patients were given methimazole at a starting dose of 30 mg daily, whereas ophthalmopathy patients were given high-dose intravenous methylprednisolone. The paper reports TCR Vbeta CDR3 sequencing of approximately 130 peripheral blood samples: around 45 ophthalmopathy, about 75 hyperthyroidism and approximately 17 progressor patients. Study-level results and caveats: In validation, the model predicted progression to ophthalmopathy a median of approximately 6.3 months before onset, with about 71% sensitivity and roughly 73% specificity. Sample size was not statistically predetermined, and blinding of investigators to group allocation was not performed. Blood samples also contained most of the expanded thyroid clonotypes (frequency above 0.001), which suggests that blood repertoires may reflect thyroid immune responses. In cross-validation, a model built on a 13 V-J signature told ophthalmopathy apart from stable hyperthyroidism with 85% to 90% sensitivity and roughly 82% specificity, and in testing the same model reached 80%/75%.

As for this clonotype: Its target antigen remains unknown. No base quality values were provided; no much bigger clone lies one nucleotide off.

V has 2 bases trimmed and J has 0 bases trimmed; junction bases matching no gene number 14. The germline V gene encodes CDR1 MNHNS and CDR2 SASEGT. From its cysteine to its phenylalanine, the CDR3 spans 19 amino acids. Just the 57-base CDR3 DNA is kept, in frame starting at base 1. Hyperthyroidism patients were newly diagnosed, had a disease duration of under 2 months, and were aged 18 to 65 years. Exclusion was applied to patients with uncontrolled infections, other autoimmune diseases, pregnancy or lactation. Diagnoses were established on the basis of clinical symptoms, serum thyroxine and TRAb, thyroid ultrasound, and orbital computed tomography. Blood from progressor patients was drawn when they were first diagnosed with hyperthyroidism, before any ophthalmopathy symptoms appeared. PBMCs were separated from 10 ml of fresh peripheral blood using Ficoll-Paque density gradient centrifugation. Progressor patients were defined as those initially diagnosed with Graves' hyperthyroidism in whom ophthalmopathy developed during follow-up. Total RNA was extracted using Trizol reagent, and RNA quality was assessed on an Agilent 2100 Bioanalyzer.

The TCR beta CDR3 regions were amplified from the RNA transcripts. A first-round RT-PCR of the TCR CDR3 used the HTBI primer set with the Qiagen OneStep RT-PCR kit. Libraries were constructed in a second round of multiplex PCR, after which size selection and purification were carried out. Paired-end sequencing of the libraries was performed with 100 bp reads on an Illumina HiSeq2000. In the source study's methods: SOAPnuke was used to process the raw data, throwing out any read that contained adapters or uncalled bases, had a mean Phred below 15, or lacked an exact constant-primer or identifier match. High-quality paired reads were merged using COPE v1.2.5, and each unique nucleotide sequence was defined as a clonotype. Clonotypes were aligned to IMGT TRBV, TRBD and TRBJ reference segments using MiTCR v1.1. The analysis included only V-J combinations with a frequency above 0.0001, which together covered 99% to 99.2% of the repertoires. A TCS score was defined as the ratio of F50 (clonal expansion) to E x V (chaos), with BLOSUM62-based TCRdist applied between CDR3 peptides within each V-J. Welch's t-statistics and random forest reduced 450 to 600 V-J features to under 15, which were used in a naive Bayes classifier (R e1071). The public reads were run again by TCRdb, first through fastp at Q25 and then through MiXCR, and only productive beta chains were kept. Duplicate CDR3 protein sequences are folded into a single record with the most common DNA and genes. None of the V and J calls come from the authors' own analysis; TCRdb made them. The sample profile shows 600,000 to 850,000 distinct CDR3 sequences; around 20% of them were found once. In total, the top ten clones hold 16% of the sample.

The sequenced material came from blood. The source is a woman aged 45-65 years with Graves' hyperthyroidism that later progressed to Graves' ophthalmopathy. This receptor chain uses TRBV6-1 and TRBJ2-5; 8 nucleotides in the junction match TRBD2. The nucleotide sequence is given as TGTGCCAGCAGTGAATGGGGGGCTGGGGGCGGGGGGAACCAAGAGACCCAGTACTTC. Its protein product is CASSEWGAGGGGNQETQYF.